Described below is a single T cell receptor (beta chain) sequence and its context. The antigen is unknown. This sample is drawn from a study of beta chain features in type 1 diabetes. Overall study results and limits: Type 1 diabetes patients showed a moderate but significant shortening of TCRB CDR3s in all four CD4+ subsets. For patients, the naive, central memory and Treg TCRB repertoires appeared more alike than for healthy donors. At VDJ recombination sites, type 1 diabetes patients had fewer insertions and more deleted nucleotides.

This CDR3 has 18 residues. Germline V lookup: CDR1 SGHNT, CDR2 YYREEE (reference sequence). Trimming took 3 bases from V and 4 from J; bases not matched to a gene: 8. Sorting that relied on CD45RO/CCR7/CD25/CD127/CD95/CD27 yielded CD4+ naive, central memory, regulatory and stem cell-like memory cells. Expressed TCRB transcripts got sequenced, as all isolated RNA was reverse transcribed. The study sequenced naive, central memory and regulatory T cell samples to an average of around 3.4 million reads. The method was immunoSEQ multiplex PCR; TCRdb's version includes in-frame clones alone and lacks a portion of them. The sample lists roughly 150,000 clones; 10% were seen once.

Sequenced input: central memory CD4+ T cells from blood. The chain joins TRBV5-4 to TRBJ2-3; 16 bases are a match to TRBD2. This clonotype was sampled from a man younger than 45 with type 1 diabetes. The CDR3 reads CASSSGLAGGPGADTQYF. The CDR3 DNA is TGTGCCAGCAGCTCGGGACTAGCGGGAGGGCCCGGCGCAGATACGCAGTATTTT.